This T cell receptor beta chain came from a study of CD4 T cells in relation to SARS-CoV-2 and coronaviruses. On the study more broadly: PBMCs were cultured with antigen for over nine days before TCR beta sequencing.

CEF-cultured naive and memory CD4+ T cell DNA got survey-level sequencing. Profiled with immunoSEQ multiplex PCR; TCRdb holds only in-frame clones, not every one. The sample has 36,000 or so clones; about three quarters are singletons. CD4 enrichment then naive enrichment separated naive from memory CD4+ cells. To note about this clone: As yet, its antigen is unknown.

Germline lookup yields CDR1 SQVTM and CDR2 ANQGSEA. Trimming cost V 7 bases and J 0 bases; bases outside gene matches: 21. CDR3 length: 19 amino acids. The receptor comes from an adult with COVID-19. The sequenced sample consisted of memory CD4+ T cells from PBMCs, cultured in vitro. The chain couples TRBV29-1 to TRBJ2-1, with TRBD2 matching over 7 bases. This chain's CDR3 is CSGGLPTGLSSSSYNEQFF. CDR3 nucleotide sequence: TGCAGCGGGGGGTTACCCACGGGACTAAGTTCAAGCTCCTACAATGAGCAGTTCTTC.